The source of this T cell receptor beta chain is a study of blood T cells in healthy people across ages. About the research overall: Researchers report that template switching captured about one barcoded beta molecule per two T cells. General study points: It was held that the diversity estimates obtained from one million T cells were underestimates.

This CDR3 contains 14 residues. The V gene's germline CDR1 is SQVTM and CDR2 ANQGSEA. A remark on this clonotype: As yet, its antigen is unknown. An end of the junction does not agree with germline; a read error may underlie this.

The second PCR ran about 7 to 12 cycles with a sample-barcoded 5' primer and J-beta primers. Each cDNA molecule, via a template-switch adaptor with 12 random nucleotides, was tagged. Per sample, CDR3-containing paired-end reads numbered at least 3 million. TCRdb reanalysed the 5' RACE reads using MiXCR and keeps one entry per CDR3 protein. The sample holds about 830,000 distinct CDR3 sequences, 60% to 80% seen once. The chain employs TRBV29-1 and TRBJ2-5, with 9 bases that match TRBD2. Judging by the DNA end, TRBJ2-7 fits better; the J call may be wrong. This receptor was identified in a man aged 25-45 years in good health. The specimen sequenced was blood. The CDR3 DNA is TGCGGCGTTGAAGAGGGACTAGCCCCCTACGAGCAGTACTTC. Translated, it gives CGVEEGLAPYEQYF.